The 22 T cell receptor beta chains given below trace back to one sample, sequenced in a study of T cell responses to AZD1222 COVID-19 vaccine. Profiled with immunoSEQ multiplex PCR; TCRdb holds only in-frame clones, not every one. The table has some 64,000 clones, around 90% seen once. The source material was peripheral blood, sampled 28 days after the second dose of the MenACWY control vaccine. The receptors were gathered from an adult who received the MenACWY meningococcal vaccine as a control.

The CDR3 protein is CSARVETQYF. The CDR3 DNA reads TGCAGTGCTAGAGTAGAGACGCAGTATTTT. The gene calls are TRBV20-1 and TRBJ2-3; D unclear. Trimming shortened V by 1 base and J by 9 bases, and 5 bases separated the two germline ends. Germline V gene sequence: CDR1 DFQATT, CDR2 SNEGSKA (reference sequence). There are 10 residues in the CDR3.

The V call is TRBV28, the J call TRBJ2-2; D gene uncertain. Looked up from germline, CDR1 is MDHEN and CDR2 is SYDVKM. The CDR3 contains 12 residues. V lost 6 bases to trimming and J lost 1 base, with 3 bases between them. Here the CDR3 DNA reads TGTGCCAGCAGCGAGAACACCGGGGAGCTGTTTTTT. Translated, it gives CASSENTGELFF.

This clone was counted once. This chain connects TRBV2 to TRBJ1-1, with D hard to call. The germline gives CDR1 SNHLY, CDR2 FYNNEI. The germline V and J ends were trimmed by 6 bases and 6 bases, with 14 bases remaining between them. This CDR3 region has 13 residues. This CDR3 is CASRKGTEPEAFF. The CDR3 nucleotides read TGTGCCAGCAGAAAGGGAACAGAGCCTGAAGCTTTCTTT.

The chain links TRBV10-1 to TRBJ2-7, with 10 bases lining up with TRBD1. Germline V gene sequence: CDR1 WNHNN, CDR2 SYGVQD (reference sequence). This CDR3 is 15 amino acids long. V lost 7 bases, J lost 3 bases, and 9 bases stayed unmatched. This CDR3 is CASTPSGQGIYEQYF. The DNA for the CDR3 is TGCGCCAGCACTCCGTCGGGACAGGGGATCTACGAGCAGTACTTC.

The V call is TRBV12-3 or TRBV12-4, the J call TRBJ1-1; D uncertain. The CDR3 runs 12 residues. V lost 0 bases and J lost 10, with 9 bases in between. In DNA form, the CDR3 reads TGTGCCAGCAGTTTAGCATCACGCGCAGCTTTCTTT. Its protein is CASSLASRAAFF.

This clone was seen only a few times. CDR3 coding DNA: TGTGCCAGCAGTTGGGACCCCGGCTCTGGAAACACCATATATTTT. Its translation: CASSWDPGSGNTIYF. The chain uses TRBV28 and TRBJ1-3; D possibly corresponds to TRBD1 (5 bases). Trimming took off 4 bases at V and 0 bases at J, with 10 bases between the two ends. From germline, CDR1 is MDHEN and CDR2 SYDVKM. CDR3 length: 15 residues.

CDR3 protein: CASSPGTGGSNQPQHF. The CDR3 DNA sequence: TGTGCCAGCAGTCCCGGGACAGGGGGCAGCAATCAGCCCCAGCATTTT. The chain uses TRBV27 and TRBJ1-5; 12 bases are a match to TRBD1. The V segment lost 5 bases and the J segment 1 base; nucleotides outside the gene matches: 3. The CDR3 runs to 16 residues. Germline CDR1 reads MNHEY; CDR2 reads SMNVEV (reference sequence).

The chain uses TRBV28 and TRBJ1-5; TRBD1 agrees at 9 bases. The J segment lost 4 bases and the V segment lost 6 bases, leaving 19 bases of the junction unmatched. There are 19 residues in the CDR3. Germline V CDR1 and CDR2: MDHEN, SYDVKM. The CDR3 region is CASSPPSGSGQGANQPQHF. CDR3 nucleotides: TGTGCCAGCAGCCCACCGTCGGGGTCGGGACAGGGTGCAAATCAGCCCCAGCATTTT.

The chain uses TRBV7-2 and TRBJ1-5; D gene unclear. The CDR3 totals 15 residues. Per the germline V gene, CDR1 is SGHTA and CDR2 is FQGNSA. The germline V and J ends were trimmed by 5 bases and 4 bases, with 15 bases remaining between them. The CDR3, as DNA: TGTGCCAGCAGCCCCCCGCCGGGCGGGAATCAGCCCCAGCATTTT. Residues: CASSPPPGGNQPQHF. Using reference TRBV7-2 and TRBJ1-5 for the parts outside the CDR3, the full variable domain is GAGVSQSPSNKVTEKGKDVELRCDPISGHTALYWYRQSLGQGLEFLIYFQGNSAPDKSGLPSDRFSAERTGGSVSTLTIQRTQQEDSAVYLCASSPPPGGNQPQHFGDGTRLSIL.

The J gene is TRBJ1-2, the V gene TRBV28; maybe TRBD1 (5 bases). Germline V lookup: CDR1 MDHEN, CDR2 SYDVKM. Trimming took off 10 bases at V and 12 bases at J, with 9 bases between the two ends. The CDR3 is made up of 8 amino acids. CDR3 sequence (DNA): TGTGCCATCGGGGGAAACACCTTC. Amino acids: CAIGGNTF.

This clone has just a few counts. The rearrangement uses TRBV7-9 and TRBJ2-1; weak D call: TRBD2 (6 bases). V was pared by 5 bases and J by 6 bases, with 26 bases between. The CDR3 length is 18 residues. Looked up from germline, CDR1 is SEHNR and CDR2 is FQNEAQ (reference sequence). This CDR3 is CASSPILSTLASRNEQFF. The CDR3 bases are TGTGCCAGCAGCCCTATACTATCGACGCTAGCGAGCCGCAATGAGCAGTTCTTC.

The chain couples TRBV3-1 (or the pseudogene TRBV3-2) to TRBJ2-1; D remains unclear. There are 12 residues in the CDR3. Germline CDR1 is LGHDT and CDR2 is YNNKEL (reference sequence). The germline V and J ends were trimmed by 4 bases and 7 bases, with 8 bases remaining between them. The CDR3 loop is CASSLQRNEQFF. The CDR3 nucleotides read TGTGCCAGCAGCCTTCAAAGGAATGAGCAGTTCTTC.

The chain carries TRBV21-1 and TRBJ2-1; TRBD2 is the table's D call and was not checked against the DNA. TRBV21-1 constitutes a pseudogene. The CDR3 covers 15 residues. The CDR3 sequence: CASPTSGNSYNEQFF. The CDR3, as DNA: TGTGCCAGCCCGACTAGCGGAAACTCCTACAATGAGCAGTTCTTC.

The chain combines TRBV5-8 with TRBJ1-5; D not certain. The germline V gene has CDR1 SGHTS and CDR2 YDEGEE. The CDR3 totals 14 residues. Trimming pared 1 base from V and 4 bases from J, leaving 9 bases between. DNA of the CDR3: TGTGCCAGCAGCTTGCACAGCGCAAATCAGCCCCAGCATTTT. Protein sequence: CASSLHSANQPQHF.

The J gene is TRBJ2-7, the V gene TRBV5-5; TRBD1 or TRBD2 may be the D gene (5 bases each). This CDR3 has 15 amino acids. Germline V gene lookup returns CDR1 SGHKS and CDR2 YYEKEE (reference sequence). With 5 bases removed from V and 0 bases from J, the gap between germline ends came to 15 bases. CDR3 nucleotide sequence: TGTGCCAGCAGACCCAATCCGGGGCTCTCCTACGAGCAGTACTTC. Amino acid sequence: CASRPNPGLSYEQYF.

J is TRBJ1-5 and V is TRBV27; no firm D call. V gave up 2 bases and J gave up 1 base, with 9 bases separating them. Germline-derived CDR1 and CDR2 are MNHEY and SMNVEV (reference sequence). CDR3 length: 15 residues. This CDR3 reads CASSLSGQSNQPQHF. For the CDR3, the DNA is TGTGCCAGCAGTTTAAGCGGCCAGAGCAATCAGCCCCAGCATTTT.

This rearrangement joins TRBV11-1 to TRBJ2-7; D might be TRBD1 or TRBD2, each matching 5 bases. V dropped 6 bases and J dropped 6 bases, with 12 bases sitting between them. Germline CDR1 is SGHAT and CDR2 is FQDESV (reference sequence). CDR3 size: 12 residues. The CDR3 is CASSFGGGEQYF. The CDR3 region has the DNA TGTGCCAGCAGTTTTGGTGGGGGCGAGCAGTACTTC.

This chain uses TRBV19 with TRBJ1-5; no clear D. V was clipped by 0 bases and J by 0 bases, with 9 bases between them. This CDR3 spans 16 amino acids. Looked up from germline, CDR1 is LNHDA and CDR2 is SQIVND (reference sequence). The CDR3 reads CASSIEGVYSNQPQHF. The CDR3 bases are TGTGCCAGTAGTATAGAGGGAGTGTATAGCAATCAGCCCCAGCATTTT.

The chain recombines TRBV6-5 with TRBJ1-5; D not certain. Trimming removed 6 bases from V and 4 bases from J, with 10 bases in between. The germline gives CDR1 MNHEY, CDR2 SVGAGI. The CDR3 runs 13 residues. The CDR3 reads CASRRAGNQPQHF. The CDR3 region has the DNA TGTGCCAGCAGGAGGGCGGGAAATCAGCCCCAGCATTTT.

V usage is TRBV30 and J usage is TRBJ1-1; no reliable D call. Trimming stripped 1 base from V and 3 bases from J, with 6 bases between. The CDR3 loop spans 12 amino acids. Per the germline V gene, CDR1 is GTSNPN and CDR2 is SVGIG (reference sequence). CDR3 loop: CAWSGGYTEAFF. The CDR3 nucleotides are TGTGCCTGGAGTGGTGGATACACTGAAGCTTTCTTT.

The chain has TRBV28 and TRBJ1-2; no firm D call. The CDR3 extends over 15 amino acids. Germline V CDR1 and CDR2: MDHEN, SYDVKM. Trimming pared 2 bases from V and 8 bases from J, leaving 18 bases between. The CDR3 DNA reads TGTGCCAGCAGTTTACAATCCGGCCACCACCGGGGCTACACCTTC. Its protein product is CASSLQSGHHRGYTF.

CDR3 in amino acids: CASRNTDNYGYTF. CDR3 coding DNA: TGTGCCAGCAGGAATACGGATAACTATGGCTACACCTTC. The chain carries TRBV6-5 and TRBJ1-2; D unresolved. With 6 bases removed from V and 1 base from J, the gap between germline ends came to 9 bases. CDR3 size: 13 residues. Germline V gene lookup returns CDR1 MNHEY and CDR2 SVGAGI.